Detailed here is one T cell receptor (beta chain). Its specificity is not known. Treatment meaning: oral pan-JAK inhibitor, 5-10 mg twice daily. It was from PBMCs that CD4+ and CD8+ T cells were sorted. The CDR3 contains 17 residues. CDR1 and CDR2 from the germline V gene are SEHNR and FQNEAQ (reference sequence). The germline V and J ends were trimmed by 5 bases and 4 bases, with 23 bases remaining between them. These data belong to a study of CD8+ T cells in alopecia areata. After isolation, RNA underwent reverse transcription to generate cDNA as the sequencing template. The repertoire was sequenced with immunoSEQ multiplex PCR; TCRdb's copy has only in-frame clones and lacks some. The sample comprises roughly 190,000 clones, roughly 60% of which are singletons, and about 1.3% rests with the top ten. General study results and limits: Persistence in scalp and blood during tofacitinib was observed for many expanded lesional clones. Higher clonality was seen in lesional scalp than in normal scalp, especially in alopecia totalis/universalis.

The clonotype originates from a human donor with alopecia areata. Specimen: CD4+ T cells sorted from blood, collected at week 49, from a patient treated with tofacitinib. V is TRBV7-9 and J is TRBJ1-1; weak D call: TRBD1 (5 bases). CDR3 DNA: TGTGCCAGCAGCGCCTCAGGCGTGGGGGTGCTGGGCACTGAAGCTTTCTTT. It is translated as CASSASGVGVLGTEAFF. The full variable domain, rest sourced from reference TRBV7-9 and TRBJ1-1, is DTGVSQNPRHKITKRGQNVTFRCDPISEHNRLYWYRQTLGQGPEFLTYFQNEAQLEKSRLLSDRFSAERPKGSFSTLEIQRTEQGDSAMYLCASSASGVGVLGTEAFFGQGTRLTVV.